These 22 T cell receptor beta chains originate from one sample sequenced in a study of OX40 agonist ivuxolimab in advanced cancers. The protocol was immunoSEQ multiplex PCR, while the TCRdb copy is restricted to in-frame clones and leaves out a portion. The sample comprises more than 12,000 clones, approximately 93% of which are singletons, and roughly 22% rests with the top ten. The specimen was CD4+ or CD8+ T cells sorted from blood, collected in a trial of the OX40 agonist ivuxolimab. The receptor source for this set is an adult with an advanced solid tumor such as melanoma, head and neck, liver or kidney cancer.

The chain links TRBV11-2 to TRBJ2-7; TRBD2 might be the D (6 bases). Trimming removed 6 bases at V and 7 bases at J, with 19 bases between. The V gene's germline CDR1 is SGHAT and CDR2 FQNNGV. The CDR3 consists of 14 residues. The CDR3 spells CASRLTRGSGEQYF. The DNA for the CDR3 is TGTGCCAGCAGGTTGACTAGGGGCTCTGGGGAGCAGTACTTC.

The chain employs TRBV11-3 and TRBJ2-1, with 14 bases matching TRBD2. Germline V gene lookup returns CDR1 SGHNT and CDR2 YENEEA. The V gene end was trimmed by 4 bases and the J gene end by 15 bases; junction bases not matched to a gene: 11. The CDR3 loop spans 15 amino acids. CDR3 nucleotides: TGTGCCAGCAGCTATCGACTAGCGGGAGGGCCAGGGCGGTTCTTC. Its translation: CASSYRLAGGPGRFF.

As DNA, the CDR3 is TGTGCCAGCAGTGCCTCGGGACTCAGCTACGAGCAGTACTTC. It is translated as CASSASGLSYEQYF. This rearrangement joins TRBV28 to TRBJ2-7, with D possibly being TRBD2 (6 bases). Germline V gives CDR1 MDHEN, CDR2 SYDVKM. This CDR3 is built from 14 residues. V lost 5 bases to trimming and J lost 3 bases, with 14 bases between them.

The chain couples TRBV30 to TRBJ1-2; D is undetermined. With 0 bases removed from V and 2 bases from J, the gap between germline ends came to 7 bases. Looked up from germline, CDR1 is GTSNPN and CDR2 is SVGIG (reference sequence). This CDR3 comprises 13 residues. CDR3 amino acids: CAWSVGQNYGYTF. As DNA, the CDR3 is TGTGCCTGGAGTGTAGGGCAGAACTATGGCTACACCTTC.

The CDR3 DNA reads TGCGCCAGTACGATAGCGGGAGGGCAGAGTGAGCAGTTCTTC. Translating gives CASTIAGGQSEQFF. The rearrangement uses TRBV5-1 and TRBJ2-1; 11 bases fit TRBD2. The CDR3 runs 14 residues. Looked up from germline, CDR1 is SGHRS and CDR2 is YFSETQ. Trimming at V came to 8 bases and at J to 9 bases, leaving 10 bases not matched to a gene.

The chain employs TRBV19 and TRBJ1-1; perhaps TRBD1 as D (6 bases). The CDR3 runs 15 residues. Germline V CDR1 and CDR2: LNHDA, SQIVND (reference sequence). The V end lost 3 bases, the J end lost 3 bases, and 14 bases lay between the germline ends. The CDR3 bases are TGTGCCAGTAGTATTTGGGGGGGCCCTGACACTGAAGCTTTCTTT. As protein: CASSIWGGPDTEAFF.

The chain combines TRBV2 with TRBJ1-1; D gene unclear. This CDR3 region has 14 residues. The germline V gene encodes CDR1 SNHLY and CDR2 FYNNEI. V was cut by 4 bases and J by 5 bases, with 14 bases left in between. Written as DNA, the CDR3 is TGTGCCAGCAGTGTAGGCTACGGTAGGACTGAAGCTTTCTTT. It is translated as CASSVGYGRTEAFF.

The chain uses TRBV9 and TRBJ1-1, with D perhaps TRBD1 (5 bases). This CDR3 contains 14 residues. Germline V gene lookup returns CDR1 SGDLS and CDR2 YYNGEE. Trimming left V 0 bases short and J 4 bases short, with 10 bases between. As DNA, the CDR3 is TGTGCCAGCAGCGTAGGCCAGGGCATCACTGAAGCTTTCTTT. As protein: CASSVGQGITEAFF.

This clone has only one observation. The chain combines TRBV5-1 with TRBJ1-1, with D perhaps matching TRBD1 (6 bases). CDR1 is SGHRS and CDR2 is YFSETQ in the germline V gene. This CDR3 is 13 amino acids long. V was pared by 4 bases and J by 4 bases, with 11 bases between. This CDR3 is CASSTTGSTEAFF. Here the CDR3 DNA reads TGCGCCAGCAGCACTACAGGGAGCACTGAAGCTTTCTTT.

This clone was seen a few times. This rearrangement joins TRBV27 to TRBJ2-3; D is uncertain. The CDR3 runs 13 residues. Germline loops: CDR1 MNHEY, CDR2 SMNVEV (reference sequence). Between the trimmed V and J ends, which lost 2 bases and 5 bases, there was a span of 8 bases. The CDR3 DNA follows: TGTGCCAGCAGTTTAAGTGTACAAGATACGCAGTATTTT. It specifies CASSLSVQDTQYF.

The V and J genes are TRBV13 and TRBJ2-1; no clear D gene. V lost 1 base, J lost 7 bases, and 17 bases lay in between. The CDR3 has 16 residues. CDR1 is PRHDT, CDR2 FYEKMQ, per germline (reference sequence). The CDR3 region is CASSLVRPNLPNEQFF. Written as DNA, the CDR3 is TGTGCCAGCAGCTTAGTTCGACCTAATCTGCCGAATGAGCAGTTCTTC.

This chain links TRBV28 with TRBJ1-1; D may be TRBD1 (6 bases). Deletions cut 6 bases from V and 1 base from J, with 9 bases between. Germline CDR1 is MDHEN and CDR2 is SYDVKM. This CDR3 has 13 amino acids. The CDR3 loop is CASSLGGNTEAFF. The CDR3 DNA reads TGTGCCAGCAGCTTAGGGGGGAACACTGAAGCTTTCTTT.

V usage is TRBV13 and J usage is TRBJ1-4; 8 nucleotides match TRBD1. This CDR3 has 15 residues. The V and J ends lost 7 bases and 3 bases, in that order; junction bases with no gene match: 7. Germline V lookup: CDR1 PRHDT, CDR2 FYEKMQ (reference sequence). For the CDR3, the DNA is TGTGCCAGCACCCTCTCACAGGGGGCTAATGAAAAACTGTTTTTT. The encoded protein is CASTLSQGANEKLFF.

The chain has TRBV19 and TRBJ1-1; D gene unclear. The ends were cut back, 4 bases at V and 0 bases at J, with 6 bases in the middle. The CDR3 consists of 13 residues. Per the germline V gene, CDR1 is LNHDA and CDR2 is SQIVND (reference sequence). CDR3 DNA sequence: TGTGCCAGTAGTACGCTCATGAACACTGAAGCTTTCTTT. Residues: CASSTLMNTEAFF.

The CDR3 loop reads CASSLPGTAFYGYTF. The CDR3 region has the DNA TGTGCCAGCAGCTTACCAGGGACAGCCTTCTATGGCTACACCTTC. The rearrangement links TRBV11-2 to TRBJ1-2, with TRBD1 matching over 7 bases. The CDR3 length is 15 residues. Unmatched junction bases numbered 7, after V lost 2 bases and J lost 4 bases. Germline V lookup: CDR1 SGHAT, CDR2 FQNNGV.

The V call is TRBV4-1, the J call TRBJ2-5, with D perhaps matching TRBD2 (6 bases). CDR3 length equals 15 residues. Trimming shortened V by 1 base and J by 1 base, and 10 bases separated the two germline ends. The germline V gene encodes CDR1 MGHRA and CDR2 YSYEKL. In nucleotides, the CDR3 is TGCGCCAGCAGCCAAGGGTCCGGGAGCCAAGAGACCCAGTACTTC. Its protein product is CASSQGSGSQETQYF.

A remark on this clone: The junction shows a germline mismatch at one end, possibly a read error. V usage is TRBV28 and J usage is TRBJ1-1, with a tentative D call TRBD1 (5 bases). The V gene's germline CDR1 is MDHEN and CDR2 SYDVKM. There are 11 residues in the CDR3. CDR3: CAILGRTEAFF. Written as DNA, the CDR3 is TGCGCTATTTTGGGGCGCACTGAAGCTTTCTTT. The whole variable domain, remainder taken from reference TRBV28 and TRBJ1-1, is DVKVTQSSRYLVKRTGEKVFLECVQDMDHENMFWYRQDPGLGLRLIYFSYDVKMKEKGDIPEGYSVSREKKERFSLILESASTNQTSMYLCAILGRTEAFFGQGTRLTVV.

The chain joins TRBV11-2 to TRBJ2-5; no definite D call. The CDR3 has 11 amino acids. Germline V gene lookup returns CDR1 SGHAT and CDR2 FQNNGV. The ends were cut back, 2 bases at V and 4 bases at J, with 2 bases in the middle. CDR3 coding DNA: TGTGCCAGCAGCTTATTAGAGACCCAGTACTTC. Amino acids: CASSLLETQYF.

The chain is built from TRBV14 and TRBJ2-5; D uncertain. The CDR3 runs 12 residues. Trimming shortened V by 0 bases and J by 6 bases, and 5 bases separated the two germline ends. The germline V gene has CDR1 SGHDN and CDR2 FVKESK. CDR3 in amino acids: CASSQDWQTQYF. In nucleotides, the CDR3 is TGTGCCAGCAGCCAAGATTGGCAGACCCAGTACTTC.

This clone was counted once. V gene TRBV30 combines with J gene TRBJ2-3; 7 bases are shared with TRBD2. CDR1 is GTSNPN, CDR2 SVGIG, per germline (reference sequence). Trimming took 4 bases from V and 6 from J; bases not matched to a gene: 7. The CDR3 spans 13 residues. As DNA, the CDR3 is TGTGCCTGGAACCCGGTGGGGGGGGATACGCAGTATTTT. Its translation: CAWNPVGGDTQYF. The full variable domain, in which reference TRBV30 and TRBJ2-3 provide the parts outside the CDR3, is SQTIHQWPATLVQPVGSPLSLECTVEGTSNPNLYWYRQAAGRGLQLLFYSVGIGQISSEVPQNLSASRPQDRQFILSSKKLLLSDSGFYLCAWNPVGGDTQYFGPGTRLTVL.

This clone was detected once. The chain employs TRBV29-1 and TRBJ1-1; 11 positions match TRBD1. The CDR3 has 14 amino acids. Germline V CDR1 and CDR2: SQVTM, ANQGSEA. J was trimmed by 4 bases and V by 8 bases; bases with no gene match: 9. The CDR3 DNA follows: TGCAGCACCACGGACAGGGGGCTTTCCACTGAAGCTTTCTTT. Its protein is CSTTDRGLSTEAFF.

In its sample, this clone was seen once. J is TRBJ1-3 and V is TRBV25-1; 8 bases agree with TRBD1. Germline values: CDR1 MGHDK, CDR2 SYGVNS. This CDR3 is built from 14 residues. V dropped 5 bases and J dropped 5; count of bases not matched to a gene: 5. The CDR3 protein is CASSLDRERNTIYF. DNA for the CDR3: TGTGCCAGCAGTTTGGACAGGGAAAGAAACACCATATATTTT.